Listed here are 17 T cell receptor delta chains from one sample, sequenced in a study of γδ T cells in repeated Plasmodium falciparum infection. TCRdb made new clone calls on the multiplex PCR reads using CATT. The sample gives tens of thousands of delta-chain clones, approximately 1% of which show up once; 7.5% to 10% is in the top ten. Vgamma9/Vdelta2+ and Vdelta2-negative gammadelta T cells were flow-sorted from PBMC for bulk sequencing. The sequenced sample was gamma-delta T cells from blood. The receptor source for this set is a pool of human donors (malaria-infected and uninfected, not separated).

This clone came up many times. A far larger clone is only one base removed, so a read error is likely. The sample has other DNA sequences that encode this CDR3 too. This rearrangement joins TRDV2 to TRDJ2; D may be TRDD3 (5 bases). Germline-derived CDR1 and CDR2 are GEAIGNYY and EKD. The CDR3 length is 15 residues. V was clipped by 0 bases and J by 8 bases, with 15 bases between them. The CDR3 reads CACDTLRGDLAQLFF. In DNA, the CDR3 is TGTGCCTGTGACACCCTCAGGGGAGACCTGGCACAACTCTTCTTT.

A note on this clone: A far larger clone is one base from this, pointing to a likely read error. The same CDR3 is also encoded by other DNA sequences in this sample. This chain links TRDV1 with TRDJ1; 12 nucleotides line up with TRDD3. The J gene was not available in TCRdb and was assigned here by matching the DNA to germline segments. The germline V gene has CDR1 TSWWSYY and CDR2 QGS. The V and J ends lost 1 base and 1 base, in that order; junction bases with no gene match: 28. The CDR3 is made up of 25 amino acids. The CDR3 coding sequence is TGTGCTCTTGGGGAACAGGGCAACCCTACGAACAAAGTCTGGGGGATACGATGGCCCACCGATAAACTCATCTTT. Translating gives CALGEQGNPTNKVWGIRWPTDKLIF.

Regarding this clone: TCRdb's listed protein matches a much larger clone and diverges from this DNA's translation at residue 5, likely through a read error; the protein shown comes from the DNA. This chain joins TRDV2 and TRDJ1, with TRDD3 matching 7 bases. This CDR3 is built from 18 residues. Trimming cost V 3 bases and J 3 bases; bases outside gene matches: 18. Germline V gene data show CDR1 as GEAIGNYY and CDR2 as EKD. The CDR3 loop is CACDPVGTWGDGADKLIF. CDR3 coding DNA: TGTGCCTGTGACCCCGTGGGTACCTGGGGGGACGGGGCCGATAAACTCATCTTT.

This clone was seen a handful of times. TCRdb shows a much larger clone's protein in place of this DNA's translation, and the two differ at residue 10, likely through a read error; the protein shown is translated from the DNA. The chain has TRDV1 and TRDJ1; 8 bases match TRDD2. TCRdb carries no J gene annotation; the J gene was assigned here by matching the DNA with germline. CDR1 is TSWWSYY and CDR2 is QGS in the germline V gene. Trimming cost V 5 bases and J 8 bases; bases outside gene matches: 22. This CDR3 comprises 18 residues. The CDR3 bases are TGTGCTCTTGGGTACCTTCCTAGGGATAGGGGGTATTGGGGCAAACTCATCTTT. This encodes CALGYLPRDRGYWGKLIF.

This clone was counted a few times. This DNA's translation differs at residue 16 from TCRdb's protein, which comes from a much larger clone; a read error is likely, and the protein shown is translated from the DNA. The rearrangement links TRDV1 to TRDJ2; possibly TRDD3 for D (6 bases). The J gene comes from matching the DNA to germline here; TCRdb lacks it. V was clipped by 4 bases and J by 11 bases, with 32 bases between them. There are 19 residues in the CDR3. CDR1 is TSWWSYY, CDR2 QGS, per germline. The CDR3 protein is CALGAPRGRWGLFIFQLFF. In DNA form, the CDR3 reads TGTGCTCTTGGGGCCCCTCGGGGGCGATGGGGGCTATTTATATTCCAACTCTTCTTT.

Comments on this clone: The protein in TCRdb stems from a much larger clone and differs at residue 14 from this DNA's translation, likely a read error; here the protein is translated from the DNA. The chain combines TRDV2 with TRDJ1, with TRDD3 identical over 12 bases. This CDR3 region has 16 residues. Germline V gene lookup returns CDR1 GEAIGNYY and CDR2 EKD. CDR3 residues: CACDRLGDTRTDKIIF. DNA of the CDR3: TGTGCCTGTGATCGACTGGGGGATACTCGCACCGATAAAATCATCTTT.

This clone has only a few counts. TCRdb shows a much larger clone's protein in place of this DNA's translation, and the two differ at residue 10, likely through a read error; the protein shown is translated from the DNA. V gene TRDV1 combines with J gene TRDJ1; D is possibly TRDD3 (5 bases). TCRdb leaves out the J gene; it was filled in here by matching the DNA to germline. V lost 5 bases and J 3 bases, leaving 28 bases between the germline ends. Germline CDR1 and CDR2: TSWWSYY and QGS. The CDR3 runs 19 residues. CDR3 loop: CALGPRLVGEYAEADKLIF. Written as DNA, the CDR3 is TGTGCTCTTGGGCCCCGGCTGGTCGGGGAATACGCAGAGGCCGATAAACTCATCTTT.

Regarding this clone: The protein given by TCRdb reflects a much larger clone and differs at residue 7 from this DNA's translation, likely from a read error; the protein shown is the DNA's translation. No call exists for the J gene, whereas the V gene is TRDV2; the table calls TRDD3, which could not be checked here. The CDR3 runs to 18 residues. The V gene's germline CDR1 is GEAIGNYY and CDR2 EKD. In DNA form, the CDR3 reads TGTGCCTGTGACACCGTCGAGATGGGGGATACCCGTATCGGCGAGCTCATCTTT. It is translated as CACDTVEMGDTRIGELIF.

This clone has more than one count but fewer than ten. This DNA translates differently at residue 9 from the TCRdb protein, which is that of a much larger clone; a read error is likely, and the protein shown is the DNA's own translation. The rearrangement joins TRDV2 to TRDJ1, with 8 bases that match TRDD3. TCRdb leaves out the J gene; it was filled in here by matching the DNA to germline. The V gene end was trimmed by 1 base and the J gene end by 5 bases; junction bases not matched to a gene: 17. The CDR3 is 18 amino acids. Looked up from germline, CDR1 is GEAIGNYY and CDR2 is EKD. This CDR3 is CACDTMGLRDTRADKLIF. CDR3 coding DNA: TGTGCCTGTGACACGATGGGTCTGAGGGATACGCGGGCAGATAAACTCATCTTT.

This clone was detected a few times. A far larger clone differs by one base, so this is likely a read error. In the same sample, other DNA sequences code for this CDR3. V is TRDV1 and J is TRDJ1, with 8 nucleotides matching TRDD3. This CDR3 region has 17 residues. The germline gives CDR1 TSWWSYY, CDR2 QGS. CDR3 sequence (DNA): TGCGCTCTTGGGGAACTAGGGCTGGGATACGCGGCCGATAAACTCATCTTT. The encoded protein is CALGELGLGYAADKLIF.

In regard to this clone: One base separates it from a far larger clone, so it is likely a read error. This same CDR3 is encoded by further DNA sequences in the sample. The V gene is given as TRDV1, and no J gene call is available; TRDD3, the table's D call, was not compared with the DNA. Germline V gives CDR1 TSWWSYY, CDR2 QGS. This CDR3 contains 21 residues. The chain's CDR3 is CALGEYLGIRGSSWDTRQMFF. CDR3 sequence (DNA): TGTGCTCTTGGGGAATACCTGGGGATACGAGGAAGCTCCTGGGACACCCGACAGATGTTCTTC.

In this sample, this clone turned up a few times. This DNA's translation and the protein TCRdb lists, from a much larger clone, do not match at residue 6, likely due to a read error; the protein shown is translated from the DNA. CDR3 coding DNA: TGTGCTCTTGGGGAACCAGATGGGATACTTCCGTACACCGATAAACTCATCTTT. It is translated as CALGEPDGILPYTDKLIF. The chain links TRDV1 to TRDJ1; 7 bases map to TRDD3. The J gene, left out of TCRdb, was set here by checking the DNA against germline. CDR1 and CDR2 (germline): TSWWSYY, QGS. The CDR3 is 18 residues long. V lost 1 base and J lost 0; bases outside the gene matches: 11.

This clone was counted ten times or more. A single base is all that separates this from a far larger clone, so a read error is likely. The same CDR3 arises from other DNA sequences in this sample as well. The gene calls are TRDV2 and TRDJ1; 10 bases map to TRDD3. The J gene, left out of TCRdb, was set here by checking the DNA against germline. This CDR3 spans 13 amino acids. V shed 3 bases, J shed 6 bases, and the junction held 3 bases outside the gene matches. Germline CDR1 GEAIGNYY, CDR2 EKD. The CDR3 DNA is TGTGCCTGTGACTTACTGGGGGATCATAAACTCATCTTT. It yields the protein CACDLLGDHKLIF.

About this clone: The protein given by TCRdb reflects a much larger clone and differs at residue 15 from this DNA's translation, likely from a read error; the protein shown is the DNA's translation. The gene calls are TRDV2 and TRDJ3, with 13 nucleotides matching TRDD3. The J gene comes from matching the DNA to germline here; TCRdb lacks it. The CDR3 contains 19 residues. CDR1 is GEAIGNYY and CDR2 is EKD in the germline V gene. The CDR3 DNA sequence: TGTGCCTGTGACACCTTACTGGGGGATACGCAGTGGGACACCCAACAGATGTTTTTC. Translating it yields CACDTLLGDTQWDTQQMFF.

Details on this clone: The TCRdb protein comes from a much larger clone and disagrees with this DNA's translation at residue 8, likely due to a read error; the protein given here is derived from the DNA. The rearrangement links TRDV2 to TRDJ1, with a tentative D call TRDD3 (5 bases). In the absence of a J gene in TCRdb, the DNA was matched to germline to assign it here. CDR3 length equals 14 residues. The ends were cut back, 0 bases at V and 4 bases at J, with 11 bases in the middle. Germline values: CDR1 GEAIGNYY, CDR2 EKD. In DNA form, the CDR3 reads TGTGCCTGTGACACCGTGGGGACCCTCGATAAACTCATCTTT. This gives the protein CACDTVGTLDKLIF.

In regard to this clone: A far larger clone is one nucleotide away, so this likely arose from a read error. The same CDR3 arises from other DNA sequences in this sample as well. The V gene was identified as TRDV1, while no J gene was called; the DNA was not used to check the table's D call, TRDD3. Germline V gene lookup returns CDR1 TSWWSYY and CDR2 QGS. The CDR3 covers 19 residues. The CDR3 DNA reads as TGTGCTCTTGGGGTACTAACTGGGGGGCGACCCGATTACACCGATAAACTCATCTTC. Protein product: CALGVLTGGRPDYTDKLIF.

This clone was seen a few times. This likely reflects a read error, since a far larger clone is one base away. Different DNA sequences within this sample yield the same CDR3. The V call is TRDV1, the J call TRDJ2; D remains ambiguous. The length of the CDR3 is 12 residues. Germline CDR1 reads TSWWSYY; CDR2 reads QGS. CDR3 sequence: CALAAGTAQLFF. CDR3 DNA: TGCGCTCTCGCCGCGGGGACAGCACAACTCTTCTTT.